The 5 T cell receptor beta chains presented below share a single source sample, sequenced in a study of T cells in Graves' hyperthyroidism and ophthalmopathy. Amplified regions were TCR beta CDR3 sequences from RNA transcripts. Initially, a first-round RT-PCR of the TCR CDR3 employed the HTBI primer set. TCRdb reanalysed the multiplex PCR reads using MiXCR and keeps one entry per CDR3 protein. This sample carries approximately 600,000 distinct CDR3 sequences, 16% of them seen once, and the ten largest clones take 3% to 4%. Sequenced sample: blood. These receptors all come from a woman aged 25 to 39 with Graves' hyperthyroidism.

This clonotype was observed many times. V gene TRBV5-1 combines with J gene TRBJ2-3, with 14 bases lining up with TRBD2. The CDR3 is 16 amino acids. Germline CDR1 and CDR2: SGHRS and YFSETQ. The CDR3 sequence: CATGGTSGSRGDTQYF. DNA for the CDR3: TGCGCGACCGGCGGGACTAGCGGGAGCAGAGGAGATACGCAGTATTTT. The variable domain in full, with the rest retrieved from reference TRBV5-1 and TRBJ2-3, is KAGVTQTPRYLIKTRGQQVTLSCSPISGHRSVSWYQQTPGQGLQFLFEYFSETQRNKGNFPGRFSGRQFSNSRSEMNVSTLELGDSALYLCATGGTSGSRGDTQYFGPGTRLTVL.

This clonotype has ten or more counts. The CDR3 DNA sequence: TGTGCCAGCAGCCAGGGACTAGCGGGAGTTCATGAGCAGTTCTTC. It is translated as CASSQGLAGVHEQFF. The chain has TRBV3-1 and TRBJ2-1; 14 nucleotides align to TRBD2. This CDR3 has 15 residues. Germline-derived CDR1 and CDR2 are LGHDT and YNNKEL (reference sequence). V lost 3 bases to trimming and J lost 8 bases; unmatched junction nucleotides: 3.

The V and J genes are TRBV9 and TRBJ1-6; no definite D call. In germline, CDR1 is SGDLS, CDR2 YYNGEE. V dropped 4 bases and J dropped 4 bases, with 6 bases sitting between them. CDR3 length: 13 residues. In nucleotides, the CDR3 is TGTGCCAGCAGCAGGCAGTATAATTCACCCCTCCACTTT. It codes for CASSRQYNSPLHF.

There are many counts of this clonotype. V gene TRBV3-1 combines with J gene TRBJ2-3, with 7 positions matching TRBD2. The CDR3 spans 17 residues. Trimming removed 7 bases from V and 0 bases from J; junction bases left unmatched: 13. CDR1 LGHDT and CDR2 YNNKEL come from the germline V gene (reference sequence). This CDR3 reads CASKKGRGLVSTDTQYF. Here the CDR3 DNA reads TGTGCCAGCAAAAAGGGGCGTGGACTAGTGAGCACAGATACGCAGTATTTT.

This chain joins TRBV4-1 and TRBJ2-7; 9 bases map to TRBD2. The length of the CDR3 is 17 residues. V lost 0 bases to trimming and J lost 4 bases; unmatched junction nucleotides: 10. Per germline, CDR1 MGHRA and CDR2 YSYEKL. In nucleotides, the CDR3 is TGCGCCAGCAGCCAAGAACCTCCCCTAGCGGGAAGTTACGAGCAGTACTTC. Protein: CASSQEPPLAGSYEQYF.